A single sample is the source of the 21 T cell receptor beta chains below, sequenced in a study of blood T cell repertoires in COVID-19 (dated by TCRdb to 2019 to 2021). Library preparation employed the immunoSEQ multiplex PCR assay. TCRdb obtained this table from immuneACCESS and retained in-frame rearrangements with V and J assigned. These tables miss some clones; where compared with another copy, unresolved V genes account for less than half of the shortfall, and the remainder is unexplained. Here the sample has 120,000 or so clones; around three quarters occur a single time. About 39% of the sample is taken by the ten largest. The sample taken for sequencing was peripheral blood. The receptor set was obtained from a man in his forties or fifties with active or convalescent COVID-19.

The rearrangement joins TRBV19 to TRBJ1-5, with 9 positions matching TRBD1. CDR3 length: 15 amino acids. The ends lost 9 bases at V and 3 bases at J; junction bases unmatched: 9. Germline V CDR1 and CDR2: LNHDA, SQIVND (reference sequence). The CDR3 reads CARFSGTGLNQPQHF. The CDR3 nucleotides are TGTGCCAGGTTTTCCGGGACAGGGCTCAATCAGCCCCAGCATTTT.

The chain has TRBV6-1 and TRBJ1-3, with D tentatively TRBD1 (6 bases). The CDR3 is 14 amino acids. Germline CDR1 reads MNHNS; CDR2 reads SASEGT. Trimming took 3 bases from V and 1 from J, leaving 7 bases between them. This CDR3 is CASSDGQSGNTIYF. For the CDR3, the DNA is TGTGCCAGCAGTGACGGACAGTCTGGAAACACCATATATTTT.

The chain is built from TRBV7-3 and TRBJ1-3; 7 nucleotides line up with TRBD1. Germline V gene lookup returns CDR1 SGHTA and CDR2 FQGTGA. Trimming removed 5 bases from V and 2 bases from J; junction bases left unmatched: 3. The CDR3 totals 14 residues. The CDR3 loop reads CASSVTGTGNTIYF. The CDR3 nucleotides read TGTGCCAGCAGCGTGACAGGGACTGGAAACACCATATATTTT.

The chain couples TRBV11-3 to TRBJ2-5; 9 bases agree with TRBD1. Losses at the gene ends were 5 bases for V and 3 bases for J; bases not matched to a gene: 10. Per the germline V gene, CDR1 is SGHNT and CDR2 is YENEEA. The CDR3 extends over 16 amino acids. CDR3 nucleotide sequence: TGTGCCAGCAGCCTTAGTCCCGGGACAGGGAAAGAGACCCAGTACTTC. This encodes CASSLSPGTGKETQYF.

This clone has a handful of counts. The CDR3 sequence: CASSEGGSDQPQHF. The CDR3 coding sequence is TGTGCCAGCAGTGAAGGAGGGTCGGATCAGCCCCAGCATTTT. The J gene is TRBJ1-5, the V gene TRBV2; no clear D. Between the trimmed V and J ends, which lost 1 base and 5 bases, there was a span of 9 bases. CDR1 is SNHLY, CDR2 FYNNEI, per germline. There are 14 residues in the CDR3. Based on the CDR3 plus reference TRBV2 and TRBJ1-5, the full variable domain is EPEVTQTPSHQVTQMGQEVILRCVPISNHLYFYWYRQILGQKVEFLVSFYNNEISEKSEIFDDQFSVERPDGSNFTLKIRSTKLEDSAMYFCASSEGGSDQPQHFGDGTRLSIL.

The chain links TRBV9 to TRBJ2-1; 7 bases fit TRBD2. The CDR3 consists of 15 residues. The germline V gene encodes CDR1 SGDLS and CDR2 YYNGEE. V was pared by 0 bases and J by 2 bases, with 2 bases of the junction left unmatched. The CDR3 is CASSVAGGTYNEQFF. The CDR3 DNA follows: TGTGCCAGCAGCGTAGCCGGGGGGACCTACAATGAGCAGTTCTTC.

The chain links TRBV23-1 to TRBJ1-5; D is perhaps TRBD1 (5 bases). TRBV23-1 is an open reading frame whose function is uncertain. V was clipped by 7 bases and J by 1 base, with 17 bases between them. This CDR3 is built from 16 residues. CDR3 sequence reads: CASTGGGTGSNQPQHF. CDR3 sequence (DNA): TGCGCCAGCACCGGGGGGGGAACAGGAAGCAATCAGCCCCAGCATTTT.

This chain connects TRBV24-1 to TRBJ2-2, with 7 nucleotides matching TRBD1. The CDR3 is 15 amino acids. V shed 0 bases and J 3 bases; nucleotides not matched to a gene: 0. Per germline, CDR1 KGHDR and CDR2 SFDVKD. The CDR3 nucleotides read TGTGCCACCAGTGATTTGGACAGGGACACCGGGGAGCTGTTTTTT. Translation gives CATSDLDRDTGELFF.

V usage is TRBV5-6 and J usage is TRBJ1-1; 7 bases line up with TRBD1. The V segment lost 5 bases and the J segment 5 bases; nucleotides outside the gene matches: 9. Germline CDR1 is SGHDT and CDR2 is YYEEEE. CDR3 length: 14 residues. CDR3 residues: CASSRNRGRTEAFF. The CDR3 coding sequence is TGTGCCAGCAGTCGCAACAGGGGTCGGACTGAAGCTTTCTTT.

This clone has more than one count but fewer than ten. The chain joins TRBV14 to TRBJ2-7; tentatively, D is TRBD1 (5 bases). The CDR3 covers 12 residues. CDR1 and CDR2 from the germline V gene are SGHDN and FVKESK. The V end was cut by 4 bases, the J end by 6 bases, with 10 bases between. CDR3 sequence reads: CASSLDRVEQYF. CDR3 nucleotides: TGTGCCAGCAGCCTTGACAGAGTCGAGCAGTACTTC.

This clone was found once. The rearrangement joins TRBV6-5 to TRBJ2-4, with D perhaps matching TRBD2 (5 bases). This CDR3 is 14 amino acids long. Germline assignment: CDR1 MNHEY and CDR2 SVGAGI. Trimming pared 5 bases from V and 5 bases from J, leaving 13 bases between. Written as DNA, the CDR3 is TGTGCCAGCAGTCCGGGGTCAGTTCAAAACATTCAGTACTTC. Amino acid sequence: CASSPGSVQNIQYF.

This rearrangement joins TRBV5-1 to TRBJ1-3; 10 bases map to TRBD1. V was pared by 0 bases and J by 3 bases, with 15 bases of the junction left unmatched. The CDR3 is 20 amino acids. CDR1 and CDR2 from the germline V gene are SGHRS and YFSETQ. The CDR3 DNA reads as TGCGCCAGCAGCTTGGTCCCCGAGGACAGGGGGTACCCGGGTGGAAACACCATATATTTT. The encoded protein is CASSLVPEDRGYPGGNTIYF.

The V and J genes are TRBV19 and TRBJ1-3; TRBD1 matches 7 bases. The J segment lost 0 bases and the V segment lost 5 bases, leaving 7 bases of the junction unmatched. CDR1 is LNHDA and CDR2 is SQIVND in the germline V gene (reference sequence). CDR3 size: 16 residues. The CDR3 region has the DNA TGTGCCAGTAGTTCGGGACAGCCAGCCTCTGGAAACACCATATATTTT. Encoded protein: CASSSGQPASGNTIYF.

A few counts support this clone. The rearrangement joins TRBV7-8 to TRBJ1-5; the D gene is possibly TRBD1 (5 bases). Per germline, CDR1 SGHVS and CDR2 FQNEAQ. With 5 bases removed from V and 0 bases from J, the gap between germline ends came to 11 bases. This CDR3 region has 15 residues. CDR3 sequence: CASSRDSDSNQPQHF. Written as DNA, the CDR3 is TGTGCCAGCAGCCGTGACAGTGATAGCAATCAGCCCCAGCATTTT.

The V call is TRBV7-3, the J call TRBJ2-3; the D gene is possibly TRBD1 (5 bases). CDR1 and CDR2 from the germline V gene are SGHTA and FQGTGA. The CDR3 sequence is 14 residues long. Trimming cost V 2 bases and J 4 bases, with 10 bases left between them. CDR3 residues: CASSLGQGADTQYF. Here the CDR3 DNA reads TGTGCCAGCAGCTTAGGTCAGGGCGCAGATACGCAGTATTTT.

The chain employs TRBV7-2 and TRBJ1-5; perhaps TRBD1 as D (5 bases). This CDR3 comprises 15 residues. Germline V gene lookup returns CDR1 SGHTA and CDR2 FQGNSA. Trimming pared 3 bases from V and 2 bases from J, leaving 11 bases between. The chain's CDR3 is CASSLVFRGNQPQHF. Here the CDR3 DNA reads TGTGCCAGCAGCTTGGTCTTCAGGGGCAATCAGCCCCAGCATTTT.

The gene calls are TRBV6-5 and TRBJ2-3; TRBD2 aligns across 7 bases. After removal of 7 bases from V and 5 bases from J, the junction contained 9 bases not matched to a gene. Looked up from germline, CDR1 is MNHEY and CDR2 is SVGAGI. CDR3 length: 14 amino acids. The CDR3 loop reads CASNVGGVIDTQYF. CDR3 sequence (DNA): TGTGCCAGCAATGTGGGAGGGGTGATAGATACGCAGTATTTT.

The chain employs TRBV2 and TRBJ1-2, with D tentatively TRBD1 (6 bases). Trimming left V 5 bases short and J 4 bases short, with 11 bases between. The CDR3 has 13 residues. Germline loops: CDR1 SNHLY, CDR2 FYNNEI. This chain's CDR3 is CASSSQGTYGYTF. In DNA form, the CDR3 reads TGTGCCAGCAGTTCACAGGGAACCTATGGCTACACCTTC.

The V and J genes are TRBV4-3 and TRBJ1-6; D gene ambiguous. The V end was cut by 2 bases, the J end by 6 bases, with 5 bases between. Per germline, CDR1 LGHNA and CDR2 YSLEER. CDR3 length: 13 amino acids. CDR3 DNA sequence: TGCGCCAGCAGCCAAAGCGGTAATTCACCCCTCCACTTT. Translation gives CASSQSGNSPLHF.

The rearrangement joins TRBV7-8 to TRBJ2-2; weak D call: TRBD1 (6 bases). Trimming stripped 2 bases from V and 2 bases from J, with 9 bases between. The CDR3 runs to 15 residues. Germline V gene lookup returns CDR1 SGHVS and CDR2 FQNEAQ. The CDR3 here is CASSLRDKNTGELFF. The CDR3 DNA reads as TGTGCCAGCAGCTTAAGGGACAAAAACACCGGGGAGCTGTTTTTT.

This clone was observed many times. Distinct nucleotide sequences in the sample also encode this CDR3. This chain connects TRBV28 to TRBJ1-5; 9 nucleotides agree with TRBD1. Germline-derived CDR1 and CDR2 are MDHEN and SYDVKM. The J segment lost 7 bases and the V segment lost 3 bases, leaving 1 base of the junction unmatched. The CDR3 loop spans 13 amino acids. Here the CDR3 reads CASSLTGGQPQHF. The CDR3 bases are TGTGCCAGCAGTTTGACAGGGGGACAGCCCCAGCATTTT.